Listed below are T cell receptor beta chains from one sample, sequenced in a study of T cell responses to AZD1222 COVID-19 vaccine. Sequencing used immunoSEQ multiplex PCR; TCRdb keeps in-frame clones, though not all of them. The sample includes 95,000 to 110,000 clones, 80% to 90% of them seen just once. This specimen consisted of peripheral blood, obtained on day 0 of AZD1222 vaccination. Receptor source: an adult in good health. The CDR3 runs from the conserved cysteine through the conserved F or W. A D gene is named only where the DNA matches it firmly. Where a row states a size, it is once, few, many or the class of an expanded clone; other rows omit it.

clone size,J gene,D gene,V gene,CDR3 protein,CDR3 DNA
few,TRBJ2-7,-,TRBV7-2,CASRRARVGDEQYF,TGTGCCAGCAGGAGGGCCAGGGTTGGGGACGAGCAGTACTTC
once,TRBJ2-7,-,TRBV9,CASSKGGFRWWPEQYF,TGTGCCAGCAGTAAGGGAGGATTCAGGTGGTGGCCCGAGCAGTACTTC
-,TRBJ1-6,-,TRBV2,CASRETDGTSPLHF,TGTGCCAGCAGGGAGACAGATGGAACTTCACCCCTCCACTTT
-,TRBJ1-1,-,TRBV30,CAWSEGGPNTEAFF,TGTGCCTGGAGTGAGGGGGGGCCTAACACTGAAGCTTTCTTT
-,TRBJ1-2,TRBD1,TRBV6-5,CASRRGQGARGYTF,TGTGCCAGCAGAAGAGGACAGGGGGCGCGAGGCTACACCTTC
-,TRBJ2-7,-,TRBV7-8,CASSSHTGTKPYEQYF,TGTGCCAGCAGCTCCCACACCGGGACCAAACCCTACGAGCAGTACTTC
once,TRBJ1-3,-,TRBV7-2,CASSLLQGSGNTIYF,TGTGCCAGCAGCTTACTTCAGGGATCTGGAAACACCATATATTTT
-,TRBJ2-3,TRBD2,TRBV4-3,CASSQDGGQREMADTQYF,TGCGCCAGCAGCCAAGATGGTGGCCAGCGGGAGATGGCAGATACGCAGTATTTT
-,TRBJ1-2,TRBD1,TRBV28,CASSQGTGRAIYGYTF,TGTGCCAGCAGTCAAGGGACAGGGAGAGCTATCTATGGCTACACCTTC
-,TRBJ2-1,-,TRBV9,CASSVAKGLLFF,TGTGCCAGCAGCGTAGCTAAGGGACTGTTGTTCTTC
-,TRBJ1-5,-,TRBV6-2/TRBV6-3,CASSPTGKYGQPQHF,TGTGCCAGCAGCCCTACAGGGAAATATGGGCAGCCCCAGCATTTT
-,TRBJ2-1,TRBD1,TRBV10-3,CATHGQGLATSEFF,TGTGCCACCCACGGACAGGGTTTAGCCACTTCGGAGTTCTTC
-,TRBJ2-7,-,TRBV19,CASSIDPSFDQYF,TGTGCCAGTAGTATAGATCCCTCCTTCGATCAGTACTTC
-,TRBJ2-5,-,TRBV11-3,CASSGPGETQYF,TGTGCCAGCTCCGGACCGGGAGAGACCCAGTACTTC
few,TRBJ2-3,TRBD2,TRBV6-1,CASSDLAGSSTDTQYF,TGTGCCAGCAGTGATCTAGCGGGGAGCTCCACAGATACGCAGTATTTT
-,TRBJ2-2,-,TRBV19,CASSPLTGFTGELFF,TGTGCCAGTAGCCCCCTAACAGGGTTCACCGGGGAGCTGTTTTTT
-,TRBJ2-3,TRBD1,TRBV10-3,CAIRGQVSDTQYF,TGTGCCATCAGAGGACAGGTTTCAGATACGCAGTATTTT
-,TRBJ2-7,-,TRBV27,CASSSFAGVRGYEQYF,TGTGCCAGCAGTTCTTTTGCGGGGGTCAGGGGGTACGAGCAGTACTTC
-,TRBJ1-1,TRBD1,TRBV28,CASGETGKGNTEAFF,TGTGCCAGCGGGGAGACAGGGAAGGGGAACACTGAAGCTTTCTTT
-,TRBJ2-2,-,TRBV24-1,CATSDLFASGELFF,TGTGCCACCAGTGATTTGTTCGCCTCCGGGGAGCTGTTTTTT
-,TRBJ2-2,TRBD2,TRBV6-6,CASRVTSGGDTGELFF,TGTGCCAGCAGGGTTACTAGCGGGGGGGACACCGGGGAGCTGTTTTTT
few,TRBJ2-7,TRBD1,TRBV5-6,CASSLEGAPYEQYF,TGTGCCAGCAGCTTGGAGGGGGCCCCCTACGAGCAGTACTTC
-,TRBJ2-1,TRBD1,TRBV3-1/TRBV3-2,CASSQTRGPNYNEQFF,TGTGCCAGCAGCCAAACCAGGGGGCCTAATTACAATGAGCAGTTCTTC
-,TRBJ1-2,-,TRBV10-3,CAISERGSNYGYTF,TGTGCCATCAGTGAAAGAGGGTCTAACTATGGCTACACCTTC